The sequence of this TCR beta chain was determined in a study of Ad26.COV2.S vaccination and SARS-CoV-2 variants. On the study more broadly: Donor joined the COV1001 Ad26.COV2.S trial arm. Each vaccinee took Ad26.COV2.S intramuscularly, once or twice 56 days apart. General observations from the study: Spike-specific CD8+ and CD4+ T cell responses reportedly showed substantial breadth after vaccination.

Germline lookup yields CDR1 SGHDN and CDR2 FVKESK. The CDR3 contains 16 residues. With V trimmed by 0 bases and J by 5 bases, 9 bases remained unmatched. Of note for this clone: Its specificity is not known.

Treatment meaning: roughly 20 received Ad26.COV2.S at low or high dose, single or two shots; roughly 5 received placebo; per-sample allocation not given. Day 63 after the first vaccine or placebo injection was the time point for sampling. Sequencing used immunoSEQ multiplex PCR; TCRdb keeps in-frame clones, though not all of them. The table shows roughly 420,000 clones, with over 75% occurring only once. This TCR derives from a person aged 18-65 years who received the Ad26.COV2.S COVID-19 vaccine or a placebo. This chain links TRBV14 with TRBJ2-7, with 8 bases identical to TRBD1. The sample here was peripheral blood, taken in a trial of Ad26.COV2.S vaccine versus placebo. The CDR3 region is CASSQDGRQGLHEQYF. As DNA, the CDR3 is TGTGCCAGCAGCCAAGACGGGCGACAGGGGCTACACGAGCAGTACTTC.